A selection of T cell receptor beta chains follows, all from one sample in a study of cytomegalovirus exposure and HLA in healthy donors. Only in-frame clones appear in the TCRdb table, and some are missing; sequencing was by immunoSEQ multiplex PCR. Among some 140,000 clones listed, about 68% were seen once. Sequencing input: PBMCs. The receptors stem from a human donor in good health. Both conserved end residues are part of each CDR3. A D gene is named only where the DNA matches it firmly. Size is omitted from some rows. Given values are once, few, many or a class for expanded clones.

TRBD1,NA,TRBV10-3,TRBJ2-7,CAISVQGDEQYF,TGTGCCATCAGTGTACAGGGGGACGAGCAGTACTTC
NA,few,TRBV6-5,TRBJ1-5,CASSSGTLENQPQHF,TGTGCCAGCAGTTCCGGGACACTAGAGAATCAGCCCCAGCATTTT
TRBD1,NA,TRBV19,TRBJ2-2,CASRTTGVSTGELFF,TGTGCCAGTAGAACCACAGGGGTGAGCACCGGGGAGCTGTTTTTT
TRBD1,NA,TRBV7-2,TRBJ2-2,CASSSTGGTGELFF,TGTGCCAGCAGCTCCACAGGGGGGACCGGGGAGCTGTTTTTT
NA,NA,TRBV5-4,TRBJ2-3,CASSPGGFGTDTQYF,TGTGCCAGCAGCCCCGGAGGGTTTGGCACAGATACGCAGTATTTT
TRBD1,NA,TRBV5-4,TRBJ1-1,CASSPDRDTEAFF,TGTGCCAGCAGCCCTGACAGGGACACTGAAGCTTTCTTT
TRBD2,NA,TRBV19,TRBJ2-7,CASSINSGRPYEQYF,TGTGCCAGTAGTATAAATAGCGGGAGACCCTACGAGCAGTACTTC
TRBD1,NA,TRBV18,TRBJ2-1,CASSPGAGGAANEQFF,TGTGCCAGCTCACCCGGGGCAGGGGGCGCCGCGAATGAGCAGTTCTTC
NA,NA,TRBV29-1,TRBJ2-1,CSVGRTLSGEQFF,TGCAGCGTTGGCAGGACACTCAGTGGTGAGCAGTTCTTC
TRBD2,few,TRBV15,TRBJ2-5,CATSTRLAGGGETQYF,TGTGCCACCAGCACCCGACTAGCGGGAGGGGGAGAGACCCAGTACTTC
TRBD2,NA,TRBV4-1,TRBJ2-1,CASSQIHGLATSGYNEQFF,TGCGCCAGCAGCCAAATCCATGGACTAGCCACCTCGGGCTACAATGAGCAGTTCTTC
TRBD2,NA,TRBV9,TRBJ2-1,CASSVGGSGTSYNEQFF,TGTGCCAGCAGCGTAGGTGGTAGCGGGACCTCCTACAATGAGCAGTTCTTC
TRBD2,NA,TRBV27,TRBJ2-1,CASSLAGLAGGYNEQFF,TGTGCCAGCAGTTTGGCAGGACTAGCGGGAGGTTACAATGAGCAGTTCTTC
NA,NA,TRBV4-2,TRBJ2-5,CASSQVGGVPRGQETQYF,TGTGCCAGCAGCCAAGTCGGGGGTGTGCCTCGGGGGCAAGAGACCCAGTACTTC
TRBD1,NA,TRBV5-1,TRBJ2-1,CASSRQGAYNEQFF,TGCGCCAGCTCCCGACAGGGCGCCTACAATGAGCAGTTCTTC
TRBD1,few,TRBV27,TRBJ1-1,CASSRQGVEEAFF,TGTGCCAGCTCCCGACAGGGTGTAGAGGAAGCTTTCTTT
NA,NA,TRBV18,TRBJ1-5,CASSPAGGEQPQHF,TGTGCCAGCTCACCGGCGGGAGGTGAGCAGCCCCAGCATTTT
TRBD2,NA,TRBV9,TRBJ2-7,CASSGGLGRPYEQYF,TGTGCCAGCAGCGGAGGACTAGGCAGACCTTACGAGCAGTACTTC
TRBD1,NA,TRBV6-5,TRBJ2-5,CASSRQGVRETQYF,TGTGCCAGCAGTCGACAGGGGGTGAGGGAGACCCAGTACTTC
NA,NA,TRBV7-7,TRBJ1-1,CASSAQGDTEAFF,TGTGCTAGCAGCGCACAGGGTGACACTGAAGCTTTCTTT
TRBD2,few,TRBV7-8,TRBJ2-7,CASSSEGTSGRAQDF,TGTGCCAGCAGCTCAGAAGGGACTAGCGGGAGGGCCCAAGACTTC
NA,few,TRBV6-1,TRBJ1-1,CASSDGISRGAGTEAFF,TGTGCCAGCAGTGACGGGATCTCGCGGGGCGCGGGGACTGAAGCTTTCTTT
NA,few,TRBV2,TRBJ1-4,CASSGRANEKLFF,TGTGCCAGCAGTGGCAGGGCCAATGAAAAACTGTTTTTT
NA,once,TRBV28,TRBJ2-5,CASSLYSKPGAQYF,TGTGCCAGCAGTTTATATTCCAAGCCAGGGGCCCAGTACTTC
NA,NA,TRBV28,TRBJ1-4,CASSSGATNEKLFF,TGTGCCAGCTCGAGCGGAGCAACTAATGAAAAACTGTTTTTT
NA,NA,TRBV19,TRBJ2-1,CASSMGGGNSYNEQFF,TGTGCCAGTAGTATGGGTGGCGGGAACTCCTACAATGAGCAGTTCTTC
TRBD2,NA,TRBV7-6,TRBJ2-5,CASSPLAVGETQYF,TGTGCCAGCAGCCCTCTAGCGGTGGGGGAGACCCAGTACTTC
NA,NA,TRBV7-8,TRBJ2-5,CASGVARKTQYF,TGTGCCAGCGGAGTAGCGCGGAAGACCCAGTACTTC